The entry below describes one TCR beta chain. Antigen: not known. Using immunoSEQ multiplex PCR, the repertoire was profiled, and TCRdb retains in-frame clones only, with some absent. The sample lists some 1,400,000 clones; over 95% were seen once. This sample was taken from a study of shared clonotypes between healthy human individuals. Overall study findings and caveats: Some clonotypes were shared by all four sorted-subset donors, while others were not shared. The non-shared ones had lower generation probabilities than the shared ones. A handful of donors held about 5% of naive CD4 clonotypes in common. Generally, naive subsets came out with larger estimated richness than memory subsets. Expectations were that clonotype sharing among donors would be affected by sequencing depth.

Germline values: CDR1 SGHDN, CDR2 FVKESK. The CDR3 covers 12 residues. V lost 1 base, J lost 8 bases, and 8 bases lay in between. The chain recombines TRBV14 with TRBJ1-2; D is unresolved. The sequence was collected from a man aged 25 to 45 in good health. Sequences were obtained from naive CD4+ T cells sorted from blood. As to subset: CD45RA+ positively selected. CDR3 protein: CASSQVEWGYTF. Written as DNA, the CDR3 is TGTGCCAGCAGCCAAGTCGAGTGGGGCTACACCTTC.